This TCR beta chain was captured in a study of cytomegalovirus exposure and HLA in healthy donors. Amplification used 60 Vbeta primers and 13 Jbeta primers. Assay: immunoSEQ multiplex PCR; the TCRdb copy retains only in-frame clones and omits some. The sample records some 170,000 clones, roughly four fifths being singletons. The receptor was derived from a man in his fifties in good health and CMV-seropositive. Sequenced input: PBMCs.

The CDR3 sequence is CSVEGLNTEAFF. Here the CDR3 DNA reads TGCAGCGTTGAGGGCTTGAACACTGAAGCTTTCTTT. The V call is TRBV29-1, the J call TRBJ1-1; D ambiguous. Trimming removed 3 bases at V and 0 bases at J, with 5 bases between. CDR1 is SQVTM, CDR2 ANQGSEA, per germline. This CDR3 region has 12 residues.